The 22 T cell receptor beta chains below come from one sample, sequenced in a study of shared clonotypes between healthy human individuals. Clones were sequenced by immunoSEQ multiplex PCR, and TCRdb holds only the in-frame ones, with some missing. The data show about 460,000 clones, approximately 71% seen once. Input material: PBMCs. These TCRs come from a woman in her thirties or forties in good health. Some clones in this sample may be carry-over from other donors' samples.

The genes are TRBV10-3 and TRBJ2-1; D is possibly TRBD1 (5 bases). CDR1 and CDR2 (germline): ENHRY, SYGVKD. With 4 bases removed from V and 2 bases from J, the gap between germline ends came to 12 bases. This CDR3 region has 15 residues. The chain's CDR3 is CAISAPQAPYNEQFF. The CDR3, as DNA: TGTGCCATCAGTGCTCCACAGGCCCCCTACAATGAGCAGTTCTTC.

The chain links TRBV11-2 to TRBJ1-1, with 9 nucleotides matching TRBD1. CDR1 and CDR2 (germline): SGHAT, FQNNGV. This CDR3 comprises 14 residues. The V segment lost 4 bases and the J segment 2 bases; nucleotides outside the gene matches: 2. CDR3 sequence reads: CASSWTGANTEAFF. CDR3 DNA: TGTGCCAGCAGCTGGACAGGGGCCAACACTGAAGCTTTCTTT.

About this clone: A single base is all that separates this from a far larger clone, so a read error is likely. Other DNA sequences from this sample encode an identical CDR3 as well. The chain couples TRBV29-1 to TRBJ1-1; possible D gene TRBD1, 5 bases. The CDR3 is 13 amino acids. The germline V gene encodes CDR1 SQVTM and CDR2 ANQGSEA. This CDR3 is CSASTVMNTEAFF. The CDR3, as DNA: TGCAGCGCATCGACAGTCATGAACACCGAAGCTTTCTTT.

This clone was detected ten times or more. V usage is TRBV6-4 and J usage is TRBJ2-1; 7 bases are shared with TRBD2. In germline, CDR1 is MRHNA, CDR2 SNTAGT. The CDR3 loop spans 16 amino acids. With V trimmed by 3 bases and J by 8 bases, 13 bases remained unmatched. CDR3 amino acids: CASSERAGAGGYEQFF. The CDR3 coding sequence is TGTGCCAGCAGTGAAAGGGCGGGAGCCGGGGGATATGAGCAGTTCTTC.

J is TRBJ2-1 and V is TRBV28; weak D call: TRBD1 (6 bases). Per the germline V gene, CDR1 is MDHEN and CDR2 is SYDVKM. V shed 5 bases and J shed 10 bases, with 15 bases lying between them. The CDR3 totals 13 residues. CDR3 DNA sequence: TGTGCCAGCAGTCCCGCCCTTAGGGGGGAGCAGTTCTTC. Protein: CASSPALRGEQFF.

J is TRBJ2-6 and V is TRBV5-1; D possibly corresponds to TRBD2 (5 bases). V lost 4 bases and J 0 bases, leaving 5 bases between the germline ends. There are 14 residues in the CDR3. CDR1 is SGHRS and CDR2 is YFSETQ in the germline V gene. The CDR3: CASSEGSGANVLTF. CDR3 nucleotide sequence: TGCGCCAGCAGCGAGGGCTCTGGGGCCAACGTCCTGACTTTC.

To note about this clone: A clone one base away is much larger, so this may be a read error. Other nucleotide sequences from this sample produce the same CDR3. The chain employs TRBV18 and TRBJ2-7, with D uncertain. Germline CDR1 reads KGHSH; CDR2 reads LQKENI. V was trimmed by 2 bases and J by 2 bases, leaving 4 bases between them. This CDR3 is built from 12 residues. The CDR3 sequence is CASSPGAYEQYF. CDR3 DNA: TGTGCCAGCTCACCAGGGGCCTACGAGCAGTACTTC.

The chain employs TRBV7-8 and TRBJ2-7; possibly TRBD1 for D (6 bases). The length of the CDR3 is 13 residues. The ends were cut back, 3 bases at V and 2 bases at J, with 8 bases in the middle. Germline-derived CDR1 and CDR2 are SGHVS and FQNEAQ. The chain's CDR3 is CASSFNRAYEQYF. DNA for the CDR3: TGTGCCAGCAGCTTTAACAGGGCCTACGAGCAGTACTTC.

The chain links TRBV27 to TRBJ2-3; the match to TRBD2 covers 7 bases. CDR3 length equals 19 residues. J gave up 0 bases and V 3 bases, and 15 bases lay outside the gene matches. Germline V lookup: CDR1 MNHEY, CDR2 SMNVEV (reference sequence). CDR3 nucleotides: TGTGCCAGCAGTTTCTCAACCCCAAGACTAGCCAAGAGCACAGATACGCAGTATTTT. It is translated as CASSFSTPRLAKSTDTQYF.

The J gene is TRBJ2-7, the V gene TRBV4-3; 9 bases are a match to TRBD2. The trim removed 1 base at V and 7 bases at J, leaving 8 bases unmatched. CDR1 and CDR2 (germline): LGHNA, YSLEER. The length of the CDR3 is 15 residues. DNA of the CDR3: TGCGCCAGCAGCCAAGCAGCGGGAGGCTCTTGGGAGCAGTACTTC. It specifies CASSQAAGGSWEQYF.

This chain joins TRBV5-6 and TRBJ1-4; D uncertain. The CDR3 runs 13 residues. Trimming stripped 2 bases from V and 4 bases from J, with 6 bases between. Germline V gene sequence: CDR1 SGHDT, CDR2 YYEEEE. Written as DNA, the CDR3 is TGTGCCAGCAGCTTACAGATTAATGAAAAACTGTTTTTT. It codes for CASSLQINEKLFF. Full variable domain (outside the CDR3, taken from reference TRBV5-6 and TRBJ1-4): DAGVTQSPTHLIKTRGQQVTLRCSPKSGHDTVSWYQQALGQGPQFIFQYYEEEERQRGNFPDRFSGHQFPNYSSELNVNALLLGDSALYLCASSLQINEKLFFGSGTQLSVL.

This clone was recorded once. A far larger clone is just one base off, so this is likely a read error. The rearrangement uses TRBV6-1 and TRBJ1-1, with D perhaps matching TRBD1 (5 bases). CDR1 and CDR2 (germline): MNHNS, SASEGT. The CDR3 extends over 13 amino acids. CDR3 residues: CASRDTGGTGAFF. The CDR3, as DNA: TGTGCCAGCAGGGACACGGGAGGCACTGGAGCTTTCTTT.

The chain uses TRBV9 and TRBJ2-7; 9 bases agree with TRBD2. Germline V lookup: CDR1 SGDLS, CDR2 YYNGEE. V lost 4 bases to trimming and J lost 4 bases; unmatched junction nucleotides: 9. There are 15 residues in the CDR3. The CDR3 DNA sequence: TGTGCCAGCAGCCTTGGGCCTAGCGGGACTTACGAGCAGTACTTC. Amino acid sequence: CASSLGPSGTYEQYF.

Ten or more counts support this clone. The same CDR3 is also encoded by other DNA sequences in this sample. This chain uses TRBV28 with TRBJ2-1; D may correspond to TRBD1 or TRBD2 (5 bases each). V was trimmed by 5 bases and J by 6 bases, leaving 14 bases between them. The CDR3 covers 14 residues. CDR1 and CDR2 from the germline V gene are MDHEN and SYDVKM. CDR3 in amino acids: CASSTAGTVNEQFF. CDR3 sequence (DNA): TGTGCCAGCAGTACCGCCGGGACGGTCAATGAGCAGTTCTTC. The whole variable domain, remainder taken from reference TRBV28 and TRBJ2-1, is DVKVTQSSRYLVKRTGEKVFLECVQDMDHENMFWYRQDPGLGLRLIYFSYDVKMKEKGDIPEGYSVSREKKERFSLILESASTNQTSMYLCASSTAGTVNEQFFGPGTRLTVL.

This clone was detected ten times or more. Additional DNA sequences in this sample encode the identical CDR3. The chain is built from TRBV5-1 and TRBJ1-1; D not certain. The germline V gene encodes CDR1 SGHRS and CDR2 YFSETQ. The CDR3 is made up of 15 amino acids. V lost 0 bases and J lost 1, with 10 bases in between. The CDR3 protein is CASSLAYFGNTEAFF. In DNA form, the CDR3 reads TGCGCCAGCAGCTTGGCATACTTCGGGAACACTGAAGCTTTCTTT.

In the case of this clone: Other DNA sequences within the sample encode an identical CDR3. The CDR3: CASSSRDSQETQYF. The CDR3 DNA sequence: TGTGCCAGCAGCTCCCGGGATAGCCAAGAGACCCAGTACTTC. The V call is TRBV5-4, the J call TRBJ2-5; weak D call: TRBD2 (5 bases). The CDR3 covers 14 residues. CDR1 and CDR2 from the germline V gene are SGHNT and YYREEE (reference sequence). Trimming took off 3 bases at V and 1 base at J, with 10 bases between the two ends.

The genes are TRBV30 and TRBJ1-2, with TRBD1 matching over 7 bases. J was trimmed by 4 bases and V by 0 bases; bases with no gene match: 8. Germline V gene data show CDR1 as GTSNPN and CDR2 as SVGIG (reference sequence). CDR3 length: 15 amino acids. CDR3 bases: TGTGCCTGGAGTGTACCTAGACAGGGAGCCTATGGCTACACCTTC. Translation gives CAWSVPRQGAYGYTF.

The CDR3 is CASSSSTGAEAFF. In DNA, the CDR3 is TGTGCCAGCAGTTCCTCCACAGGGGCTGAAGCTTTCTTT. The chain couples TRBV27 to TRBJ1-1, with 7 nucleotides matching TRBD1. V lost 4 bases to trimming and J lost 6 bases; unmatched junction nucleotides: 5. In germline, CDR1 is MNHEY, CDR2 SMNVEV (reference sequence). The CDR3 consists of 13 residues.

The chain is built from TRBV18 and TRBJ2-5; tentatively, D is TRBD2 (7 bases). The CDR3 spans 14 residues. Germline V gene data show CDR1 as KGHSH and CDR2 as LQKENI. The V and J ends lost 3 bases and 5 bases respectively, with 13 bases between them. In nucleotides, the CDR3 is TGTGCCAGCTCACCTGCGGGGGCGCGGGAGACCCAGTACTTC. Its protein is CASSPAGARETQYF.

The V and J genes are TRBV7-8 and TRBJ1-5; TRBD1 aligns across 7 bases. Germline lookup yields CDR1 SGHVS and CDR2 FQNEAQ. The V gene end was trimmed by 2 bases and the J gene end by 2 bases; junction bases not matched to a gene: 0. There are 14 residues in the CDR3. The CDR3 DNA is TGTGCCAGCAGCTTACAGGGGGGCAATCAGCCCCAGCATTTT. Residues: CASSLQGGNQPQHF.

The chain carries TRBV30 and TRBJ2-2; no reliable D call. Germline V gene data show CDR1 as GTSNPN and CDR2 as SVGIG (reference sequence). Trimming removed 5 bases from V and 2 bases from J, with 6 bases in between. The CDR3 runs 12 residues. Here the CDR3 reads CAWGVNTGELFF. In nucleotides, the CDR3 is TGTGCCTGGGGAGTAAACACCGGGGAGCTGTTTTTT.

The chain is built from TRBV7-2 and TRBJ2-5; tentatively, D is TRBD2 (6 bases). The J call is doubtful: the DNA matches TRBJ2-7 better. CDR3 length: 15 amino acids. CDR1 is SGHTA, CDR2 FQGNSA, per germline. The CDR3: CASSPPGDISYEQYF. In DNA form, the CDR3 reads TGTGCCAGCAGCCCTCCGGGGGATATCTCCTACGAGCAGTACTTC.